The present T cell receptor beta chain was sequenced within a study of OX40 agonist ivuxolimab in advanced cancers. Overall study: The dose-escalation group included hepatocellular carcinoma, melanoma, renal cell carcinoma and head and neck cancer. Allowance was made for prior anti-PD-1, anti-PD-L1 or anti-CTLA-4 therapy, and about 40% had some. Overall study results and limits: Clonal expansion was among the lowest in partial responders at 0.1-3.0 mg/kg, especially CD8+.

CDR3 length: 16 amino acids. Germline values: CDR1 MDHEN, CDR2 SYDVKM. Germline trimming cut 2 bases from V and 4 bases from J; bases unmatched to any gene: 7. Comments on this clone: What it recognizes is unknown.

On cycle 4 day 1 and cycle 7 day 1, as well as at baseline, blood was sampled. Generated by immunoSEQ multiplex PCR, the TCRdb table keeps only in-frame clones and is missing some. The table has around 77,000 clones, about 93% seen once. Sequences were derived from CD4+ or CD8+ T cells sorted from blood, sampled in a trial of the OX40 agonist ivuxolimab. The clonotype was recovered from an adult with an advanced solid tumor such as melanoma, head and neck, liver or kidney cancer. The rearrangement links TRBV28 to TRBJ2-1, with 8 bases aligning to TRBD2. CDR3 DNA sequence: TGTGCCAGCAGTTTAACACTAGCGGCAGTGTACAATGAGCAGTTCTTC. Amino acids: CASSLTLAAVYNEQFF. The full variable domain, rest sourced from reference TRBV28 and TRBJ2-1, is DVKVTQSSRYLVKRTGEKVFLECVQDMDHENMFWYRQDPGLGLRLIYFSYDVKMKEKGDIPEGYSVSREKKERFSLILESASTNQTSMYLCASSLTLAAVYNEQFFGPGTRLTVL.